The 6 T cell receptor beta chains listed next were all sequenced from one sample in a study of T-cell reconstitution after alpha-beta-depleted transplantation in children. Using unique molecular identifiers, the investigators prepared the TCRbeta library. Each CDR3 protein gets one entry after TCRdb re-called the PCR reads with MiXCR. The table records about 980,000 distinct CDR3 sequences, roughly 29% of them present only once. This material consisted of PBMCs, mostly from graft donor cells, taken 360 days after TCRalphabeta/CD19-depleted stem cell transplant. These receptors all come from a boy under two years old who had a stem cell transplant for SCID, so the T cells may come from the graft donor.

The rearrangement links TRBV4-1 to TRBJ1-4; weak D call: TRBD1 (5 bases). The CDR3 totals 14 residues. Germline lookup yields CDR1 MGHRA and CDR2 YSYEKL. V gave up 1 base and J gave up 13 bases, with 16 bases separating them. The CDR3 coding sequence is TGCGCCAGCAGCCAAGCGACGCCCCTTGGGGGACTGTTTTTT. It yields the protein CASSQATPLGGLFF.

This chain joins TRBV10-2 and TRBJ2-3; 13 bases agree with TRBD2. V dropped 7 bases and J dropped 6; count of bases not matched to a gene: 4. The CDR3 spans 14 residues. Germline V gene data show CDR1 as WSHSY and CDR2 as SAAADI. The CDR3 loop is CASKGLAGSDTQYF. The CDR3 coding sequence is TGCGCCAGCAAGGGACTAGCGGGGTCGGATACGCAGTATTTT.

This clonotype was seen repeatedly, ten times or more. V gene TRBV2 combines with J gene TRBJ1-1, with a possible D match to TRBD1 (6 bases). Germline CDR1 is SNHLY and CDR2 is FYNNEI. V lost 5 bases, J lost 4 bases, and 14 bases lay in between. The CDR3 spans 14 residues. The CDR3 spells CASSPDRPSTEAFF. DNA of the CDR3: TGTGCCAGCAGTCCCGACAGGCCGAGCACTGAAGCTTTCTTT. The variable domain in full, with the rest retrieved from reference TRBV2 and TRBJ1-1, is EPEVTQTPSHQVTQMGQEVILRCVPISNHLYFYWYRQILGQKVEFLVSFYNNEISEKSEIFDDQFSVERPDGSNFTLKIRSTKLEDSAMYFCASSPDRPSTEAFFGQGTRLTVV.

This clonotype was detected only a few times. The chain links TRBV12-3 or TRBV12-4 to TRBJ2-1, with TRBD2 identical over 10 bases. The CDR3 totals 17 residues. The V and J ends lost 4 bases and 7 bases, in that order; junction bases with no gene match: 13. The CDR3 loop is CASSSRIAGGSKNEQFF. In nucleotides, the CDR3 is TGTGCCAGCAGTTCCCGAATAGCGGGGGGTTCTAAGAATGAGCAGTTCTTC.

The sample holds a few counts of this clonotype. The gene calls are TRBV5-1 and TRBJ2-1, with 7 bases matching TRBD2. In germline, CDR1 is SGHRS, CDR2 YFSETQ. This CDR3 contains 16 residues. The junction had 5 bases not matched to a gene; V was cut back by 0 bases and J by 2 bases. For the CDR3, the DNA is TGCGCCAGCAGCTTGGGGCTAGCGGCAACCTACAATGAGCAGTTCTTC. Its translation is CASSLGLAATYNEQFF.

On this clonotype itself: Because the CDR3 is missing its conserved closing phenylalanine or tryptophan, this is likely a read error. The chain couples TRBV5-6 to TRBJ1-1, with TRBD1 matching over 9 bases. The V segment lost 3 bases and the J segment 0 bases; nucleotides outside the gene matches: 6. Germline V gene sequence: CDR1 SGHDT, CDR2 YYEEEE. The CDR3 length is 16 residues. CDR3 sequence reads: CASSSTGQGLNTEAFY. CDR3 nucleotide sequence: TGTGCCAGCAGCTCAACGGGACAGGGACTGAACACTGAAGCTTTCTAT.